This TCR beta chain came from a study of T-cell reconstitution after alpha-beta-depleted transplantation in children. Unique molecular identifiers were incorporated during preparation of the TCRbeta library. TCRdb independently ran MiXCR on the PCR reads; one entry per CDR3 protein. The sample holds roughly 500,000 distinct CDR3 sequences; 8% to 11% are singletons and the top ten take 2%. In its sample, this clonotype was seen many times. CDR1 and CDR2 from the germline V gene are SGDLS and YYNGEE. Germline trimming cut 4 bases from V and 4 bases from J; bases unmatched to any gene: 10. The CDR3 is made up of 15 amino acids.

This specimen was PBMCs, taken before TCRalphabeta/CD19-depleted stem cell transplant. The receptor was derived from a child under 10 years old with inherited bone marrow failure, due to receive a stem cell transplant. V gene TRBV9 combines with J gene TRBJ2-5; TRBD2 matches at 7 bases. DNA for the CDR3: TGTGCCAGCAGCACCGGGGGGACTACCGTAGAGACCCAGTACTTC. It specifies CASSTGGTTVETQYF. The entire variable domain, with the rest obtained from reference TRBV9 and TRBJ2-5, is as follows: DSGVTQTPKHLITATGQRVTLRCSPRSGDLSVYWYQQSLDQGLQFLIQYYNGEERAKGNILERFSAQQFPDLHSELNLSSLELGDSALYFCASSTGGTTVETQYFGPGTRLLVL.